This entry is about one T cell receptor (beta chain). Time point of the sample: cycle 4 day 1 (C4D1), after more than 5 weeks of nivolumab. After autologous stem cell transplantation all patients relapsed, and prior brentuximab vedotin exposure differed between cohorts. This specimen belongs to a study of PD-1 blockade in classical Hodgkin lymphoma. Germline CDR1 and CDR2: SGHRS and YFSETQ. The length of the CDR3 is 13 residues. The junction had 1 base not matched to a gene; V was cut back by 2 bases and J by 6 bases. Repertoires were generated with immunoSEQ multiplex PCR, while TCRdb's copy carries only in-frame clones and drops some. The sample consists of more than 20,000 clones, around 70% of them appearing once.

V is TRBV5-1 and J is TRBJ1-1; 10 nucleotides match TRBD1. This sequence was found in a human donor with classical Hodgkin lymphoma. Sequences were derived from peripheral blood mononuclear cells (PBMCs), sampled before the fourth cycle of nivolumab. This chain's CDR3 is CASSLGQGAEAFF. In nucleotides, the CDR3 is TGCGCCAGCAGCTTAGGACAGGGGGCTGAAGCTTTCTTT.